These T cell receptor beta chains were read from a single sample in a study of beta chain features in type 1 diabetes. This table comes from immunoSEQ multiplex PCR, and its TCRdb copy is limited to in-frame clones, with some not included. The sample lists 120,000 to 150,000 clones, roughly an eighth occurring once. Sample: central memory CD4+ T cells from blood. These receptors all stem from a man between 18 and 29 years old with type 1 diabetes. CDR3s leave out the opening cysteine and the closing phenylalanine or tryptophan. Not every row has a clone size; where given, it reads once, few, many or a size class.

few | TRBV6-4 | ASSDMVNTGELF
few | TRBV5-1 | ASSLRGAEETQY
many | TRBV7-8 | ASSLSEGVPYGYT
. | TRBV28 | ASSSVVGKGRETQY
few | TRBV9 | ASSVVPRGTGELF
few | TRBV25-1 | ASSDTGGTDTQY
. | TRBV7-9 | ASSTNLAGGTDTQY
few | TRBV30 | AWSLSRTGLFSGANVLT
. | TRBV6-5 | ASSYSNSRGNLEQY
few | TRBV11-2 | ASSLPGLAGTGELF
few | TRBV7-3 | ASSKLEGEQY
many | TRBV28 | ASSSQLGGAEFQY
few | TRBV9 | ASSPYGTSLDEQF
many | TRBV15 | ATSREGGMADTQY
few | TRBV4-1 | ASSLLGGYGYT
few | TRBV29-1 | SVHSGQGLLGDKNIQY
few | TRBV7-8 | ASSLSGGTDTQY
few | TRBV21-1 | ASSKRCTGANVLT
few | TRBV10-3 | AAAEDDGTEAF
few | TRBV5-4 | ASSAEMMNTEAF
many | TRBV4-1 | ASSHTSGGARETQY
. | TRBV5-4 | ASSSGTTSYEQY
many | TRBV28 | ASSLAGTGQF
. | TRBV2 | ASSPGSAANEQF
. | TRBV14 | ASSPRDRVNEQF
. | TRBV30 | AWNIGNTIY
. | TRBV7-8 | ASSLAGGTYTYNEQF
. | TRBV29-1 | SAPGGPGNTIY
. | TRBV29-1 | SVVQETQY
. | TRBV6-1 | ASSATGTPLH
. | TRBV7-7 | ASSPRHGETQY
few | TRBV5-6 | ASSMVSSYEQY
few | TRBV27 | ASSLQPTSTDTQY
few | TRBV5-1 | ASSLWSDGEAF
few | TRBV29-1 | SVGIGGEQY
. | TRBV29-1 | SVWTGGTEAF
few | TRBV5-4 | ASEASGNEQF
few | TRBV30 | AWTESLGDQPQH
few | TRBV5-6 | ASSLLAGGSDTQY
. | TRBV6-5 | ASSYGGNQPQH
. | TRBV7-6 | ASRRDGGNEQF
. | TRBV10-3 | AIQGANQPQH
. | TRBV7-3 | ASSAGTGGASPLH
. | TRBV25-1 | ASSGPPGRGVDTEAF
few | TRBV18 | ASSPEEGHTEAF
few | TRBV29-1 | SVGGGVGETQY
. | TRBV30 | AWTKTDSYNSPLH
. | TRBV11-3 | ASRLGGGTDTQY
few | TRBV7-2 | ASSSGTGGETQY
. | TRBV28 | ASSLGTSNYGYT